This TCR beta chain appears in the sequencing data of a study of CD8 T cells in ankylosing spondylitis. For this clonotype: Its antigen is as yet unknown.

5'-RACE, quantitative and with molecular barcodes, yielded the TCR beta libraries. TCRdb fed the 5' RACE reads into MiXCR, producing one record per CDR3 protein. The profile shows 200,000 to 300,000 distinct CDR3 sequences, roughly a quarter of them singletons. Germline V CDR1 and CDR2: DFQATT, SNEGSKA (reference sequence). V lost 0 bases, J lost 2 bases, and 5 bases stayed unmatched. CDR3 length: 16 amino acids. Regarding the study as a whole: Disease-associated clonotypes exhibited CD8+ identity and were relatively infrequent in peripheral blood. Fewer than ten highly homologous variants made up a TCR beta motif, and this motif appeared characteristic of ankylosing spondylitis blood.

The sample taken for sequencing was blood, either unsorted or a sorted T cell fraction (not recorded which). The V gene is TRBV20-1, the J gene TRBJ2-3, with 10 bases fitting TRBD2. This TCR was recovered from a male donor with ankylosing spondylitis or in good health (not recorded which). The CDR3 is CSARDRTSGITDTQYF. CDR3 bases: TGCAGTGCTAGAGATAGAACTAGCGGGATCACAGATACGCAGTATTTT.